This T cell receptor (beta chain) derives from a study of a mutant IDH1 vaccine in newly diagnosed glioma. Study-wide background: Radiotherapy alone preceded vaccination by 4-6 weeks; alternatively, vaccination started with temozolomide cycles. Notes on the study in general: Vaccination elicited immune responses in 80% to 95% of patients.

Worth noting for this clone: Its target is not known.

Time point meaning: week 11, during vaccination. With topical imiquimod, each dose of the vaccine consisted of 300 ug of mutant IDH1 20-mer peptide. The germline gives CDR1 MNHEY, CDR2 SVGAGI. CDR3 length equals 14 residues. V was shortened by 6 bases and J by 1 base, with 10 bases between the two germline ends. Sequencing was performed with immunoSEQ multiplex PCR; in TCRdb, only in-frame clones are kept and a portion is missing. The table records about 25,000 clones, 60% to 75% of them present only once. This TCR came from a young man with glioma. Some clones in this sample may be carry-over from other donors' samples. J is TRBJ1-5 and V is TRBV6-5; maybe TRBD1 (6 bases). The material sequenced was peripheral blood mononuclear cells (PBMCs), taken from a glioma patient whose treatment included an IDH1 peptide vaccine. CDR3 protein: CASSGGRSNQPQHF. CDR3 DNA sequence: TGTGCCAGCAGCGGGGGCCGCAGCAATCAGCCCCAGCATTTT.